These 8 T cell receptor beta chains originate from one sample sequenced in a study of T-cell reconstitution after alpha-beta-depleted transplantation in children. The TCRbeta library incorporated unique molecular identifiers. One entry per CDR3 protein results from TCRdb running MiXCR on the PCR reads. This sample has roughly 500,000 distinct CDR3 sequences, with about 33% found just once. The specimen was PBMCs from the stem cell graft donor, collected from the stem cell graft. Every receptor here comes from a human donor who donated a stem cell graft to a child with aplastic anemia.

This chain joins TRBV7-2 and TRBJ1-2; the D gene is possibly TRBD1 (5 bases). The germline V and J ends were trimmed by 6 bases and 12 bases, with 17 bases remaining between them. CDR1 and CDR2 (germline): SGHTA, FQGNSA. This CDR3 has 12 residues. The DNA of the CDR3 is TGTGCCAGCAGTCTGGGACGGGGGAAAAACACCTTC. It translates to CASSLGRGKNTF.

This clonotype was counted a few times. This CDR3 is CASTADATDTQYF. CDR3 nucleotide sequence: TGTGCCAGCACCGCGGACGCCACAGATACGCAGTATTTT. The genes are TRBV6-2 or TRBV6-3 and TRBJ2-3; D unresolved. This CDR3 spans 13 amino acids. The germline CDR1 and CDR2 sequences are MNHEY and SVGEGT. With 7 bases removed from V and 2 bases from J, the gap between germline ends came to 10 bases.

Ten or more counts support this clonotype. The chain has TRBV29-1 and TRBJ2-7; a possible D gene is TRBD2 (7 bases). This CDR3 is 10 amino acids long. Trimming pared 8 bases from V and 7 bases from J, leaving 12 bases between. Germline V lookup: CDR1 SQVTM, CDR2 ANQGSEA. The CDR3 loop reads CSLGGREQYF. The CDR3 region has the DNA TGCAGCCTGGGGGGGCGGGAGCAGTACTTC.

In this sample, this clonotype turned up a few times. The V and J genes are TRBV7-2 and TRBJ1-2, with TRBD1 identical over 8 bases. The junction had 5 bases not matched to a gene; V was cut back by 5 bases and J by 6 bases. Germline assignment: CDR1 SGHTA and CDR2 FQGNSA. The CDR3 covers 13 residues. DNA of the CDR3: TGTGCCAGCAGCACAGCAGGGGGCGATGGCTACACCTTC. Translating gives CASSTAGGDGYTF.

The sample holds a few counts of this clonotype. This chain connects TRBV29-1 to TRBJ2-5, with TRBD2 identical over 7 bases. The CDR3 is made up of 15 amino acids. CDR1 SQVTM and CDR2 ANQGSEA come from the germline V gene. With 6 bases clipped from V and 2 bases from J, the junction kept 12 bases outside the gene matches. In DNA form, the CDR3 reads TGCAGCGTCGCCCGGGACTACCTTATACAAGAGACCCAGTACTTC. This codes for CSVARDYLIQETQYF.

This clonotype appeared a few times. The chain recombines TRBV28 with TRBJ1-5; 7 bases map to TRBD1. Germline V gives CDR1 MDHEN, CDR2 SYDVKM. The V and J ends lost 10 bases and 5 bases, in that order; junction bases with no gene match: 5. The CDR3 sequence is 12 residues long. The DNA for the CDR3 is TGTGCCAACGGACAGGCCTATCAGCCCCAGCATTTT. It encodes CANGQAYQPQHF.

This chain joins TRBV3-1 and TRBJ2-1; TRBD1 aligns across 7 bases. V shed 4 bases and J 0 bases; nucleotides not matched to a gene: 12. The CDR3 has 18 amino acids. The V gene's germline CDR1 is LGHDT and CDR2 YNNKEL (reference sequence). The CDR3 protein is CASSLPVSGQNSYNEQFF. The CDR3 DNA reads as TGTGCCAGCAGCCTGCCCGTCTCGGGACAGAACTCCTACAATGAGCAGTTCTTC.

This clonotype has only a few counts. This chain connects TRBV18 to TRBJ1-2, with D maybe TRBD1 (5 bases). Germline V CDR1 and CDR2: KGHSH, LQKENI. The CDR3 runs to 15 residues. V was shortened by 3 bases and J by 7 bases, with 18 bases between the two germline ends. The CDR3 DNA is TGTGCCAGCTCACCTCGGGGGGACGAGTCGCGTGGCTACACCTTC. It is translated as CASSPRGDESRGYTF.